The present T cell receptor (beta chain) was sequenced within a study of response to subunit inactivated influenza vaccine. Study findings and constraints: Each seasonal influenza vaccination, the authors suggested, recruits few new T cells.

Points on this clonotype: The target antigen is unknown.

The germline CDR1 and CDR2 sequences are SGHKS and YYEKEE (reference sequence). Trimming cost V 4 bases and J 0 bases, with 13 bases left between them. The CDR3 covers 16 residues. Via MiXCR, TCRdb re-called the RT-PCR reads, giving one row per CDR3 protein. The repertoire consists of some 300,000 distinct CDR3 sequences, with approximately 21% occurring once and the leading ten covering 10% to 13%. The rearrangement joins TRBV5-5 to TRBJ1-4; a weak D match, TRBD1 (5 bases). This material consisted of PBMCs from blood, taken around 22 months after vaccination. This receptor was identified in a man in his fifties or sixties who received an inactivated influenza vaccine. The CDR3 is CASSLSWGSTNEKLFF. The CDR3 nucleotides are TGTGCCAGCAGCCTCTCTTGGGGCTCAACTAATGAAAAACTGTTTTTT.